The T cell receptor (beta chain) described here comes from a study of beta chain features in type 1 diabetes. Notes on the study in general: Moderate but significant shortening of TCRB CDR3s was recorded in all four CD4+ subsets from Type 1 diabetes patients. These data did not resolve whether HLA type affects TCRB rearrangement.

This clone was counted only a few times. The antigen is undetermined. Since all of the isolated RNA was reverse transcribed, expressed TCRB transcripts were what got sequenced. The assay was immunoSEQ multiplex PCR, and TCRdb's table has in-frame clones only and misses some. The sample shows hundreds of thousands of clones, 10% to 15% of them seen only once. Based on CD45RO/CCR7/CD25/CD127/CD95/CD27, CD4+ regulatory, stem cell-like memory, naive and central memory cells were sorted. Purities in excess of 95% were seen in all sorted populations. The source material was naive CD4+ T cells from blood. This clonotype originated in a man aged 18 to 30 with type 1 diabetes.

CDR3: CASSPGPEGSGYGYTF. Written as DNA, the CDR3 is TGTGCCAGCAGCCCGGGCCCTGAGGGATCAGGCTATGGCTACACCTTC. The genes are TRBV4-2 and TRBJ1-2; D gene ambiguous. Germline loops: CDR1 LGHNA, CDR2 YNFKEQ. Trimming removed 4 bases from V and 4 bases from J, with 19 bases in between. The CDR3 length is 16 residues.